These T cell receptor beta chains were read from a single sample in a study of cytomegalovirus exposure and HLA in healthy donors. Some clones are missing from TCRdb's copy, which holds only in-frame ones; the method was immunoSEQ multiplex PCR. The table shows around 150,000 clones, with 60% to 75% occurring only once. The sequenced sample was PBMCs. These receptors were taken from a woman in her fifties or sixties in good health and CMV-seropositive. Both conserved end residues are part of each CDR3. Fields, in order: J gene, clone size, V gene, D gene, CDR3 protein, CDR3 DNA. A D gene is named only where the DNA matches it firmly. Only part of the rows carry a size: once, few, many, or a class if the clone is expanded.

TRBJ2-5 | once | TRBV11-2 | . | CASSLQETQYF | TGTGCCAGCAGCCTTCAAGAGACCCAGTACTTC
TRBJ2-5 | . | TRBV6-1 | TRBD2 | CASGGLADQETQYF | TGTGCCAGCGGGGGACTAGCGGACCAAGAGACCCAGTACTTC
TRBJ2-3 | . | TRBV6-1 | TRBD2 | CASSETGLAGADTQYF | TGTGCCAGCAGTGAAACGGGACTAGCGGGGGCAGATACGCAGTATTTT
TRBJ2-2 | . | TRBV5-1 | TRBD1 | CASSLVRGQGVPANTGELFF | TGCGCCAGCAGCTTGGTGCGGGGACAGGGGGTTCCCGCGAACACCGGGGAGCTGTTTTTT
TRBJ1-4 | . | TRBV7-9 | TRBD1 | CASSTWDRRNEKLFF | TGTGCCAGCAGCACGTGGGACAGGAGGAATGAAAAACTGTTTTTT
TRBJ1-1 | . | TRBV2 | . | CASSEKQGGTEAFF | TGTGCCAGCAGTGAAAAACAGGGTGGCACTGAAGCTTTCTTT
TRBJ2-1 | . | TRBV5-1 | TRBD2 | CASSLSGLVGYEQFF | TGCGCCAGCAGCTTATCGGGACTAGTGGGCTATGAGCAGTTCTTC
TRBJ2-2 | . | TRBV5-6 | . | CASSPVGSGELFF | TGTGCCAGCAGCCCAGTGGGCTCCGGGGAGCTGTTTTTT
TRBJ1-2 | . | TRBV2 | . | CASTTRANYGYTF | TGTGCCAGCACCACACGGGCTAACTATGGCTACACCTTC
TRBJ2-1 | . | TRBV19 | TRBD1 | CASSSWERDRGSYNEQFF | TGTGCCAGTAGCTCTTGGGAAAGGGACAGGGGCTCCTACAATGAGCAGTTCTTC
TRBJ1-2 | . | TRBV15 | TRBD1 | CATSRVWAGGYGYTF | TGTGCCACCAGCAGAGTCTGGGCAGGGGGGTATGGCTACACCTTC
TRBJ1-5 | . | TRBV7-8 | TRBD1 | CASSPRGGTSNQPQHF | TGTGCCAGCAGCCCCCGAGGGGGCACGAGCAATCAGCCCCAGCATTTT
TRBJ1-1 | . | TRBV30 | TRBD1 | CASGDGSMDREGPF | TGTGCCTCTGGAGACGGATCTATGGACAGGGAGGGGCCTTTT
TRBJ1-2 | . | TRBV30 | . | CAWSDEAGFGYTF | TGTGCCTGGAGTGACGAGGCGGGATTTGGCTACACCTTC
TRBJ2-7 | once | TRBV5-1 | TRBD1 | CASSPTGTGTYEQYF | TGCGCCAGCAGCCCCACCGGGACAGGAACCTACGAGCAGTACTTC
TRBJ2-1 | . | TRBV6-1 | TRBD1 | CASLPGQSYNEQFF | TGTGCCAGCTTACCGGGACAGTCCTACAATGAGCAGTTCTTC
TRBJ1-5 | . | TRBV4-1 | TRBD1 | CASSQGTGGYSNQPQHF | TGCGCCAGCAGCCAAGGGACAGGGGGATATAGCAATCAGCCCCAGCATTTT
TRBJ2-1 | few | TRBV5-1 | . | CASSIGQSSEQFF | TGCGCCAGCAGCATCGGACAGAGCAGTGAGCAGTTCTTC
TRBJ1-5 | . | TRBV7-6 | . | CASSPGGNQPQHF | TGTGCCAGCAGCCCAGGGGGCAATCAGCCCCAGCATTTT
TRBJ1-2 | . | TRBV30 | . | CAWNTHWALYGYTF | TGTGCCTGGAACACCCATTGGGCCCTCTATGGCTACACCTTC
TRBJ1-6 | few | TRBV5-6 | TRBD1 | CASSYWTGTNSPLHF | TGTGCCAGCAGTTACTGGACAGGGACGAATTCACCCCTCCACTTT
TRBJ1-2 | . | TRBV9 | . | CASRGSGGYPF | TGTGCCAGCCGGGGATCCGGTGGCTACCCCTTC
TRBJ2-5 | . | TRBV7-8 | TRBD2 | CASSLVGLAGDQETQYF | TGTGCCAGCAGCTTAGTCGGGCTAGCGGGCGACCAAGAGACCCAGTACTTC
TRBJ2-2 | . | TRBV5-4 | . | CASSRATGELFF | TGTGCCAGCAGCCGAGCTACCGGGGAGCTGTTTTTT
TRBJ2-3 | . | TRBV6-1 | . | CASSEGQGKIDTQYF | TGTGCCAGCAGTGAAGGGCAGGGGAAAATTGATACGCAGTATTTT
TRBJ1-5 | . | TRBV19 | . | CASSIVRSNQPQHF | TGTGCCAGTAGTATAGTCAGGAGCAATCAGCCCCAGCATTTT
TRBJ1-2 | . | TRBV9 | TRBD1 | CASSASYGQGYGYTF | TGTGCCAGCAGCGCCTCTTACGGACAGGGTTATGGCTACACCTTC
TRBJ1-2 | . | TRBV18 | TRBD1 | CASSPQDAGQEKGNTF | TGTGCCAGCTCACCACAGGACGCGGGACAGGAGAAAGGGAACACCTTC
TRBJ1-3 | . | TRBV4-1 | . | CASSQEKRANSGNTIYF | TGCGCCAGCAGCCAAGAAAAGAGGGCCAACTCTGGAAACACCATATATTTT
TRBJ1-4 | . | TRBV5-5 | . | CASSLVGRELFF | TGTGCCAGCAGCTTGGTCGGGAGGGAACTGTTTTTT
TRBJ2-2 | . | TRBV13 | . | CASSLETGVNTGELFF | TGTGCCAGCAGCTTAGAGACGGGGGTGAACACCGGGGAGCTGTTTTTT
TRBJ1-5 | . | TRBV7-9 | . | CASSSSTGSNQPQHF | TGTGCCAGCAGCTCCAGTACAGGTAGCAATCAGCCCCAGCATTTT
TRBJ2-3 | . | TRBV5-5 | . | CASSSTDTQYF | TGTGCCAGCAGCTCGACAGATACGCAGTATTTT
TRBJ2-1 | . | TRBV4-1 | TRBD2 | CASRVRGLAGDNEQFF | TGCGCCAGCAGAGTTAGAGGACTAGCGGGGGACAATGAGCAGTTCTTC
TRBJ2-7 | . | TRBV2 | . | CASRDGGAEQYF | TGTGCCAGCAGGGATGGGGGGGCCGAGCAGTACTTC
TRBJ2-3 | few | TRBV5-6 | TRBD2 | CASSTPGAGGDTQYF | TGTGCCAGCAGCACCCCGGGGGCGGGGGGAGATACGCAGTATTTT
TRBJ2-7 | . | TRBV5-8 | . | CASSLVGGGSYEQYF | TGTGCCAGCAGCTTGGTTGGGGGCGGCTCCTACGAGCAGTACTTC
TRBJ2-7 | . | TRBV5-1 | . | CASSFSSYEQYF | TGCGCCAGCAGCTTCAGTTCCTACGAGCAGTACTTC
TRBJ1-3 | . | TRBV7-9 | . | CASSLDRGDGNTIYF | TGTGCCAGCAGCTTAGATCGCGGTGATGGAAACACCATATATTTT
TRBJ2-2 | . | TRBV6-6 | TRBD1 | CASSYRVDRVGGELFF | TGTGCCAGCAGTTACAGGGTCGACAGGGTTGGCGGGGAGCTGTTTTTT
TRBJ2-7 | . | TRBV6-1 | . | CASQGLASSYEQYF | TGTGCCAGCCAAGGTCTAGCCAGCTCCTACGAGCAGTACTTC
TRBJ2-1 | . | TRBV7-9 | . | CASSPSTNEQFF | TGTGCCAGCAGCCCGTCTACTAATGAGCAGTTCTTC
TRBJ2-2 | . | TRBV7-9 | TRBD2 | CASVTSGGNTGELFF | TGTGCCAGCGTTACTAGCGGGGGAAACACCGGGGAGCTGTTTTTT
TRBJ2-2 | . | TRBV5-1 | . | CASSQQGSGELFF | TGCGCCAGCAGCCAACAGGGTTCCGGGGAGCTGTTTTTT
TRBJ2-1 | . | TRBV5-6 | . | CASSLGQGRGEQFF | TGTGCCAGCAGCTTGGGTCAGGGTAGGGGTGAGCAGTTCTTC
TRBJ1-1 | . | TRBV5-1 | . | CASSFPGTEAFF | TGCGCCAGCAGCTTCCCCGGGACTGAAGCTTTCTTT
TRBJ2-5 | . | TRBV7-6 | TRBD1 | CASGPGTALGGTQYF | TGTGCCAGCGGCCCCGGGACAGCCCTAGGTGGGACCCAGTACTTC
TRBJ2-1 | . | TRBV2 | . | CASRRGDNEQFF | TGTGCCAGTAGGAGGGGTGACAATGAGCAGTTCTTC
TRBJ2-6 | . | TRBV5-1 | . | CASSLLRSGANVLTF | TGCGCCAGCAGCTTGTTGCGCTCTGGGGCCAACGTCCTGACTTTC
TRBJ2-1 | . | TRBV27 | TRBD1 | CASRGTASSYNEQFF | TGTGCCAGCAGGGGGACAGCTAGCTCCTACAATGAGCAGTTCTTC
TRBJ1-1 | few | TRBV5-6 | TRBD1 | CASSFTGVGNTEAFF | TGTGCCAGCAGCTTCACAGGGGTTGGGAACACTGAAGCTTTCTTT
TRBJ2-3 | . | TRBV7-6 | . | CASSLAGVGDTQYF | TGTGCCAGCAGCTTAGCGGGCGTCGGTGATACGCAGTATTTT
TRBJ2-5 | . | TRBV5-1 | TRBD2 | CASSLAGGGETQYF | TGCGCCAGCAGCTTGGCCGGGGGGGGCGAGACCCAGTACTTC
TRBJ2-7 | . | TRBV5-1 | . | CASSLVRDTYEQYF | TGCGCCAGCAGCTTGGTGCGGGATACCTACGAGCAGTACTTC